A single T cell receptor (beta chain) is shown here with its context. Its target is unknown. This sample was included in a study of cytomegalovirus exposure and HLA in healthy donors. The study's findings and limits: CMV serostatus stood as the only immune exposure information on hand. Some TCR beta chains (roughly 160 of them) were listed as cytomegalovirus-associated. A missense variant in DCLRE1C was later tied to TCR beta V- and J-gene trimming.

The CDR3 runs to 19 residues. Trimming removed 2 bases at V and 7 bases at J, with 30 bases between. Per the germline V gene, CDR1 is SNHLY and CDR2 is FYNNEI. The PCR made use of 60 Vbeta and 13 Jbeta primers. Measured with immunoSEQ multiplex PCR; TCRdb has only the in-frame clones, and not every one. The data show about 120,000 clones, around 82% seen once. The receptor comes from a female donor in good health and CMV-seronegative. The sequenced sample was PBMCs. V and J are TRBV2 and TRBJ2-7; a weak D match, TRBD2 (6 bases). The CDR3 bases are TGTGCCAGCAGTGAATTGAGGGGATGGGTGGGACTTCTCAAGGGGGAGCAGTACTTC. Its protein product is CASSELRGWVGLLKGEQYF.